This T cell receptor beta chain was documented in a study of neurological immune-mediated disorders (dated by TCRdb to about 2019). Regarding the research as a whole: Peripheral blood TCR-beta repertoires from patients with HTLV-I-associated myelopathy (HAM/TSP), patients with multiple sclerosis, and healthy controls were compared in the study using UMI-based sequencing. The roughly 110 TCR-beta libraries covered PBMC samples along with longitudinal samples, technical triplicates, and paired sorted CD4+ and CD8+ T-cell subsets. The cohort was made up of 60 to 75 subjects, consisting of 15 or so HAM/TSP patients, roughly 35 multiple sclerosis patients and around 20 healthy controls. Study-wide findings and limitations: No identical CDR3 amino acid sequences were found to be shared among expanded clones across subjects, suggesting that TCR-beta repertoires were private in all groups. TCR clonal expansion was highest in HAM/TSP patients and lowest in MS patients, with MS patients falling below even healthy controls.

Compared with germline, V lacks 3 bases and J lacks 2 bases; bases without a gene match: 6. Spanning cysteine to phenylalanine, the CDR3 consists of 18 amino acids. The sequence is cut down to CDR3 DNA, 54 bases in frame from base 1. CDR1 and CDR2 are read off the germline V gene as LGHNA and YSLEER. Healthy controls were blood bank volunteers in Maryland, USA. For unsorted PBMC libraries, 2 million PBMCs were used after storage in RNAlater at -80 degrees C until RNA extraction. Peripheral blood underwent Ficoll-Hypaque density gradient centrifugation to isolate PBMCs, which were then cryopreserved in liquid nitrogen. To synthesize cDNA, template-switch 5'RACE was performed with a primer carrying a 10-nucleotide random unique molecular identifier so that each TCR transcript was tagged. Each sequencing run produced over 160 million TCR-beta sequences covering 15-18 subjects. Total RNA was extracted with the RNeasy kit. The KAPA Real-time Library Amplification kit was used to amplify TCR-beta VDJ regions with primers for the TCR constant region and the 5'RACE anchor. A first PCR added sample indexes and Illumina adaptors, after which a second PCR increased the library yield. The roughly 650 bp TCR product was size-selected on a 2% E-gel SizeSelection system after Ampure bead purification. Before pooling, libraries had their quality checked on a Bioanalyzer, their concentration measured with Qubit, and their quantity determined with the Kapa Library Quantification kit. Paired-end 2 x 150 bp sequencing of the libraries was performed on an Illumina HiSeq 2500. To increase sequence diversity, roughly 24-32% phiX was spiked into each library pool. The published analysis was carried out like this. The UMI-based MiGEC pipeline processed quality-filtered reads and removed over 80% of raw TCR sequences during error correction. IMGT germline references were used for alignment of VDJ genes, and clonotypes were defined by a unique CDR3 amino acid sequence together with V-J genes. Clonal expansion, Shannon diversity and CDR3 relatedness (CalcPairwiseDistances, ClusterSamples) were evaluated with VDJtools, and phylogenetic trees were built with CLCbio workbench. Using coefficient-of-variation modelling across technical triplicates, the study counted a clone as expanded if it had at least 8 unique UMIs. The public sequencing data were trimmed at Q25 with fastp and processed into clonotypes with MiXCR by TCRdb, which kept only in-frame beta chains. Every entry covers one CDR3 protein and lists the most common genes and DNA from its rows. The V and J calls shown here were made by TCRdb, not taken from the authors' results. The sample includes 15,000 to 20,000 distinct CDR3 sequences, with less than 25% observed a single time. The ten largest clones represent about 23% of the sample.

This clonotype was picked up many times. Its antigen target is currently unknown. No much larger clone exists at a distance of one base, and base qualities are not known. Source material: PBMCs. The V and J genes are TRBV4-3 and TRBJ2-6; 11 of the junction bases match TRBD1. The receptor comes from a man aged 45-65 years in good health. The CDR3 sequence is CASSQGTGGSAGANVLTF. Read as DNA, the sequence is TGCGCCAGCAGCCAGGGGACAGGGGGTTCGGCTGGGGCCAACGTCCTGACTTTC.